The clone carrying this T cell receptor (beta chain) was observed many times. These data belong to a study of human T cells and chemical hapten exposure. Described time point: patch test 1, 2 weeks after DPC sensitization. Treatment here: therapeutic diphenylcyclopropenone sensitization with weekly scalp DPC. The library tagged individual cDNA molecules with unique molecular identifiers. TCRdb processed the RACE reads anew with MiXCR; each CDR3 protein has one entry. The table shows some 400,000 distinct CDR3 sequences, with about 4.4% occurring only once. The trim removed 6 bases at V and 2 bases at J, leaving 10 bases unmatched. The CDR3 consists of 15 residues. Germline loops: CDR1 MNHEY, CDR2 SMNVEV (reference sequence).

V gene TRBV27 combines with J gene TRBJ2-7; 7 nucleotides agree with TRBD1. This clonotype originated in a woman in her forties or fifties with alopecia areata. Some clones in this sample may be carry-over from other donors' samples. The input for sequencing was whole blood, taken in connection with sensitization to the hapten diphenylcyclopropenone (DPC). The CDR3 spells CASRRKGDSTYEQYF. DNA for the CDR3: TGTGCCAGCAGAAGAAAAGGGGACAGCACCTACGAGCAGTACTTC.